This T cell receptor (beta chain) came from a study of tumor-infiltrating lymphocytes in primary liver carcinoma. Germline CDR1 and CDR2: LGHNA and YNFKEQ. Trimming removed 5 bases from V and 12 bases from J; junction bases left unmatched: 11. The CDR3 has 16 residues. On this clonotype: Without the conserved terminal phenylalanine or tryptophan, this CDR3 likely stems from a read error.

Investigators took RNA and DNA out together from roughly 21-30 mg of unsorted bulk tissue. The authors made TCR beta cDNA from around 500 ng total RNA with a constant-region primer. Three nested multiplex PCR rounds, a slightly modified ARM-PCR, produced the libraries for TCR beta. For roughly 10 cycles apiece, the opening two PCR rounds ran with TRBV1-TRBV30 forward primers and a C-beta reverse primer. TCRdb recomputed calls from the multiplex PCR reads with MiXCR, one row per CDR3 protein. The sample includes about 210,000 distinct CDR3 sequences, around four fifths of them seen just once. This sequence joins TRBV4-2 and TRBJ2-3, with 16 bases matching TRBD2. Material for sequencing was tumor tissue from primary liver carcinoma. The source is a man aged 35-49 years with primary liver carcinoma and hepatitis B virus infection. CDR3 bases: TGTGCCAGCAGCGGGGGACTAGCGGGAGGGACAGATATACAGTATATT. Amino acid sequence: CASSGGLAGGTDIQYI.